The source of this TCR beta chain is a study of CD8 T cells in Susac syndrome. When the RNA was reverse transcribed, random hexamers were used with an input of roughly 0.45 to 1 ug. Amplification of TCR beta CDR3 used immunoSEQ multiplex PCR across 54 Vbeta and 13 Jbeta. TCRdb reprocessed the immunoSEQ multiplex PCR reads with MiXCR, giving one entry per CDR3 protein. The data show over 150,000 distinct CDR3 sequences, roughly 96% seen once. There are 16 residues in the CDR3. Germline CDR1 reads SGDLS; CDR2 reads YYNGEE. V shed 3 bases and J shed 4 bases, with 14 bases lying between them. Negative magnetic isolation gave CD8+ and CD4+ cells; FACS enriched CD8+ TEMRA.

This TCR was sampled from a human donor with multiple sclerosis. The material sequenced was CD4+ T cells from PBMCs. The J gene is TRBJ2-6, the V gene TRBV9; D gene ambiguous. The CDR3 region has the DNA TGTGCCAGCAGCGCCGGACCCCCGCCGGGGGCCAACGTCCTGACTTTC. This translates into CASSAGPPPGANVLTF.